The rows below give T cell receptor beta chains drawn from one sample of a study of blood T cell repertoires in COVID-19. Sequenced by immunoSEQ multiplex PCR; TCRdb stores in-frame clones only, minus some. The profile shows 300,000 or so clones, around nine tenths of them singletons. Material: PBMCs or T cells enriched from blood (not recorded which). The source of these receptors is a woman in her twenties or thirties who had recovered from COVID-19. The CDR3 runs from the conserved cysteine through the conserved F or W. The D gene is left open where the match is weak. Expanded clones get a size class; other rows say once, few or many, or leave the size out.

>once|TRBV4-2|TRBJ2-1|-
CASSQGGSNEQFF
TGTGCCAGCAGCCAAGGAGGGAGCAATGAGCAGTTCTTC
>-|TRBV28|TRBJ1-2|-
CASRGGELGYGYTF
TGTGCCAGCAGAGGGGGGGAACTAGGCTATGGCTACACCTTC
>-|TRBV19|TRBJ1-5|-
CASSMTDYSNQPQHF
TGTGCCAGTAGTATGACAGATTATAGCAATCAGCCCCAGCATTTT
>once|TRBV30|TRBJ1-1|-
CAWMKGLGTEAFF
TGTGCCTGGATGAAGGGGCTGGGCACTGAAGCTTTCTTT
>-|TRBV18|TRBJ2-3|TRBD2
CASSSNLAGATQYF
TGTGCCAGCTCATCAAACTTAGCGGGAGCTACGCAGTATTTT
>-|TRBV7-9|TRBJ1-1|TRBD1
CASSRGQADTEAFF
TGTGCCAGCAGCCGCGGACAGGCGGACACTGAAGCTTTCTTT
>-|TRBV7-7|TRBJ2-4|-
CASSLNTGNIQYF
TGTGCTAGCAGCTTAAATACAGGAAACATTCAGTACTTC
>-|TRBV2|TRBJ2-2|-
CASRGQLNTGELFF
TGTGCCAGCAGGGGACAATTGAACACCGGGGAGCTGTTTTTT
>-|TRBV7-9|TRBJ2-7|TRBD1
CASLGTARSYEQYF
TGTGCCAGCCTTGGGACAGCTCGATCCTACGAGCAGTACTTC
>-|TRBV4-1|TRBJ2-7|-
CASSQRQGGAYEQYF
TGCGCCAGCAGCCAACGTCAGGGAGGCGCCTACGAGCAGTACTTC
>-|TRBV28|TRBJ2-7|TRBD1
CASSYLLGQGSRSSYEQYF
TGTGCCAGCAGTTACCTTCTGGGACAGGGATCTAGAAGTTCCTACGAGCAGTACTTC
>-|TRBV19|TRBJ1-1|TRBD1
CASSVDRGSTEAFF
TGTGCCAGTAGTGTAGACAGGGGTTCCACTGAAGCTTTCTTT
>-|TRBV29-1|TRBJ2-5|TRBD2
CSVPGLAGGGTQYF
TGCAGCGTACCGGGACTAGCGGGCGGGGGGACCCAGTACTTC
>-|TRBV28|TRBJ2-5|-
CASSLWEGFQETQYF
TGTGCCAGCAGTTTATGGGAGGGGTTCCAAGAGACCCAGTACTTC
>-|TRBV6-5|TRBJ2-7|TRBD1
CAITQGQSATYEQYF
TGTGCCATTACACAGGGGCAGTCCGCCACCTACGAGCAGTACTTC
>-|TRBV5-1|TRBJ2-1|-
CASSLAGTFSRFNNEQFF
TGCGCCAGCAGCTTGGCCGGGACTTTTAGTCGGTTCAACAATGAGCAGTTCTTC
>-|TRBV7-2|TRBJ2-5|TRBD1
CASSSSGSTGPETQYF
TGTGCCAGCAGCTCCTCTGGCTCGACAGGGCCAGAGACCCAGTACTTC
>-|TRBV19|TRBJ2-3|TRBD2
CASSGPLRAGGVTDTQYF
TGTGCCAGTAGTGGGCCCCTTAGAGCGGGGGGGGTTACAGATACGCAGTATTTT
>few|TRBV7-9|TRBJ2-7|-
CASSPGGYEQYF
TGTGCCAGCAGCCCCGGGGGTTACGAGCAGTACTTC
>once|TRBV9|TRBJ2-7|TRBD2
CASSVSGTSVYEQYF
TGTGCCAGCAGCGTATCCGGGACTAGCGTTTACGAGCAGTACTTC
>once|TRBV19|TRBJ1-2|-
CASSIEFHTGYGYTF
TGTGCCAGTAGTATAGAATTTCACACGGGATATGGCTACACCTTC
>-|TRBV7-9|TRBJ1-6|-
CASSANEQTAIPRTLHF
TGTGCCAGCAGCGCAAACGAACAGACAGCAATCCCCAGGACCCTCCACTTT
>-|TRBV7-8|TRBJ1-4|TRBD1
CASSLRTGPTNEKLFF
TGTGCCAGCAGCCTACGGACAGGCCCAACTAATGAAAAACTGTTTTTT
>-|TRBV28|TRBJ1-5|-
CASSLLEVEVEPQHF
TGTGCCAGCAGTTTACTCGAGGTGGAAGTGGAGCCCCAGCATTTT
>-|TRBV6-5|TRBJ1-1|-
CASSPKRLVTEAFF
TGTGCCAGCAGTCCCAAACGGTTGGTCACTGAAGCTTTCTTT
>once|TRBV4-1|TRBJ2-6|-
CASSQAVNRAGANVLTF
TGCGCCAGCAGCCAAGCCGTAAACAGGGCTGGGGCCAACGTCCTGACTTTC
>-|TRBV6-5|TRBJ2-7|-
CASSYTVSGSNEQYF
TGTGCCAGCAGTTACACAGTAAGCGGCTCTAACGAGCAGTACTTC
>-|TRBV4-2|TRBJ2-3|TRBD2
CASSPDPGGAQYFTDTQYF
TGTGCCAGCAGCCCGGATCCGGGAGGGGCTCAGTATTTCACAGATACGCAGTATTTT
>-|TRBV7-6|TRBJ2-1|TRBD1
CASSPRTGTYNEQFF
TGTGCCAGCAGCCCCAGGACAGGTACCTACAATGAGCAGTTCTTC
>-|TRBV5-1|TRBJ2-1|-
CASSSSRTYNEQFF
TGCGCCAGCAGCTCCTCGCGGACCTACAATGAGCAGTTCTTC
>-|TRBV18|TRBJ1-1|TRBD1
CASSGTGFEAFF
TGTGCCAGCTCGGGGACAGGGTTTGAGGCTTTCTTT
>-|TRBV27|TRBJ2-2|-
CATSTLDRFYTGELFF
TGTGCCACCTCAACCCTCGACAGATTCTACACCGGGGAGCTGTTTTTT
>-|TRBV10-3|TRBJ2-7|TRBD1
CAISESGQGSYEQYF
TGTGCCATCAGTGAGTCGGGACAGGGGAGCTACGAGCAGTACTTC
>once|TRBV27|TRBJ2-1|-
CASSLSRGLEYNEQFF
TGTGCCAGCAGTTTATCGCGGGGTTTGGAATACAATGAGCAGTTCTTC
>-|TRBV7-9|TRBJ1-1|-
CASSYSYTEAFF
TGTGCCAGCAGCTACAGCTACACTGAAGCTTTCTTT
>-|TRBV6-5|TRBJ1-2|-
CASSPQGPGEGYTF
TGTGCCAGCAGCCCCCAGGGCCCGGGAGAGGGCTACACCTTC
>-|TRBV18|TRBJ1-5|-
CASSPSGQNPPQHF
TGTGCCAGCTCACCATCTGGGCAAAATCCGCCCCAGCATTTT
>once|TRBV3-1/TRBV3-2|TRBJ2-3|-
CASSQVGGLDTQYF
TGTGCCAGCAGCCAAGTGGGGGGGCTCGATACGCAGTATTTT
>-|TRBV6-2/TRBV6-3|TRBJ2-3|TRBD1
CASSQGTVPTTDTQYF
TGTGCCAGCAGTCAGGGGACAGTCCCTACCACAGATACGCAGTATTTT